This is a list of T cell receptor beta chains from one sample in a study of Graves' ophthalmopathy and Graves' hyperthyroidism. TCRdb independently ran MiXCR on the multiplex PCR reads; one entry per CDR3 protein. This sample carries about 620,000 distinct CDR3 sequences, 22% of them seen once, and the ten largest clones take approximately 7.7%. The material sequenced was peripheral blood. The receptors derive from a woman between 18 and 30 years old with stable Graves' hyperthyroidism. Some clones in this sample may be carry-over from other donors' samples. The CDR3 runs from the conserved cysteine through the conserved F or W. Each record gives: clone size, J gene, D gene, V gene, CDR3 protein, CDR3 DNA. D genes are given only for firm matches. Expanded clones get a size class; other rows say once, few or many, or leave the size out.

clone_size: many
j_call: TRBJ1-5
d_call: NA
v_call: TRBV4-1
cdr3_aa: CASSQDPSLQPQHF
cdr3_nt: TGCGCCAGCAGCCAAGATCCTAGCCTTCAGCCCCAGCATTTT

clone_size: NA
j_call: TRBJ2-7
d_call: NA
v_call: TRBV28
cdr3_aa: CASSHGQLARSYEQYF
cdr3_nt: TGTGCCAGCAGCCACGGACAGCTAGCGCGCTCCTACGAGCAGTACTTC

clone_size: many
j_call: TRBJ1-2
d_call: NA
v_call: TRBV5-1
cdr3_aa: CASRPDGGSGGYTF
cdr3_nt: TGCGCCAGCAGGCCTGATGGGGGATCGGGTGGCTACACCTTC

clone_size: few
j_call: TRBJ2-7
d_call: NA
v_call: TRBV6-2/TRBV6-3
cdr3_aa: CASSLVEGTYEQYF
cdr3_nt: TGTGCCAGCAGTCTGGTTGAGGGGACCTACGAGCAGTACTTC

clone_size: many
j_call: TRBJ2-2
d_call: NA
v_call: TRBV29-1
cdr3_aa: CSVEGGTRTGELFF
cdr3_nt: TGCAGCGTAGAGGGAGGAACTAGGACCGGGGAGCTGTTTTTT

clone_size: NA
j_call: TRBJ1-5
d_call: NA
v_call: TRBV6-1
cdr3_aa: CASRSGGGNQPQHF
cdr3_nt: TGTGCCAGCAGATCCGGGGGGGGCAATCAGCCCCAGCATTTT

clone_size: many
j_call: TRBJ1-1
d_call: NA
v_call: TRBV14
cdr3_aa: CASSQVTEAFF
cdr3_nt: TGTGCCAGCAGCCAAGTTACTGAAGCTTTCTTT

clone_size: NA
j_call: TRBJ1-5
d_call: NA
v_call: TRBV5-1
cdr3_aa: CASSLGPIYSNQPQHF
cdr3_nt: TGCGCCAGCAGCTTGGGACCGATATACAGCAATCAGCCCCAGCATTTT

clone_size: once
j_call: TRBJ2-3
d_call: NA
v_call: TRBV28
cdr3_aa: CASSPYWSYTSTDTQYF
cdr3_nt: TGTGCCAGCAGCCCTTATTGGAGCTACACTAGCACAGATACGCAGTATTTT

clone_size: many
j_call: TRBJ2-5
d_call: TRBD1
v_call: TRBV7-9
cdr3_aa: CASSSSEGTGALGTQYF
cdr3_nt: TGTGCCAGCAGCTCCAGTGAGGGGACAGGGGCTTTGGGGACCCAGTACTTC

clone_size: many
j_call: TRBJ2-7
d_call: TRBD2
v_call: TRBV7-8
cdr3_aa: CASSFVLAETFF
cdr3_nt: TGTGCCAGCAGCTTCGTTCTAGCGGAGACATTTTTC

clone_size: many
j_call: TRBJ1-5
d_call: NA
v_call: TRBV5-1
cdr3_aa: CASRADSANSNQPQHF
cdr3_nt: TGCGCCAGCAGGGCCGACAGTGCTAATAGCAATCAGCCCCAGCATTTT

clone_size: NA
j_call: TRBJ2-5
d_call: TRBD1
v_call: TRBV10-1
cdr3_aa: CASRTGGTQYF
cdr3_nt: TGCGCCAGCCGGACAGGGGGGACCCAGTACTTC

clone_size: NA
j_call: TRBJ2-7
d_call: NA
v_call: TRBV12-3/TRBV12-4
cdr3_aa: CASSFTDRAYEQYF
cdr3_nt: TGTGCCAGCAGTTTCACGGACAGAGCCTACGAGCAGTACTTC

clone_size: few
j_call: TRBJ2-7
d_call: TRBD2
v_call: TRBV3-1
cdr3_aa: CASSPSGRAHYEQYF
cdr3_nt: TGTGCCAGCAGCCCTAGCGGGAGGGCCCACTACGAGCAGTACTTC

clone_size: once
j_call: TRBJ2-7
d_call: NA
v_call: TRBV29-1
cdr3_aa: CSVISWGASYEQYF
cdr3_nt: TGCAGCGTTATATCTTGGGGGGCCTCCTACGAGCAGTACTTC

clone_size: many
j_call: TRBJ1-2
d_call: NA
v_call: TRBV19
cdr3_aa: CASSIGRARGYTF
cdr3_nt: TGTGCCAGTAGTATCGGCAGGGCCCGGGGCTACACCTTC

clone_size: few
j_call: TRBJ1-1
d_call: NA
v_call: TRBV29-1
cdr3_aa: CSVEDGNEAFF
cdr3_nt: TGCAGCGTTGAAGACGGTAATGAAGCTTTCTTT

clone_size: NA
j_call: TRBJ1-5
d_call: TRBD1
v_call: TRBV20-1
cdr3_aa: CSAARDRSNQPQHF
cdr3_nt: TGCAGTGCTGCTCGGGACAGAAGCAATCAGCCCCAGCATTTT

clone_size: many
j_call: TRBJ1-2
d_call: NA
v_call: TRBV20-1
cdr3_aa: CSASQYGYTF
cdr3_nt: TGCAGTGCTAGTCAATATGGCTACACCTTC

clone_size: many
j_call: TRBJ2-7
d_call: NA
v_call: TRBV5-1
cdr3_aa: CASSPDLGSSYEQYF
cdr3_nt: TGCGCCAGCAGTCCGGACCTGGGGAGCTCCTACGAGCAGTACTTC